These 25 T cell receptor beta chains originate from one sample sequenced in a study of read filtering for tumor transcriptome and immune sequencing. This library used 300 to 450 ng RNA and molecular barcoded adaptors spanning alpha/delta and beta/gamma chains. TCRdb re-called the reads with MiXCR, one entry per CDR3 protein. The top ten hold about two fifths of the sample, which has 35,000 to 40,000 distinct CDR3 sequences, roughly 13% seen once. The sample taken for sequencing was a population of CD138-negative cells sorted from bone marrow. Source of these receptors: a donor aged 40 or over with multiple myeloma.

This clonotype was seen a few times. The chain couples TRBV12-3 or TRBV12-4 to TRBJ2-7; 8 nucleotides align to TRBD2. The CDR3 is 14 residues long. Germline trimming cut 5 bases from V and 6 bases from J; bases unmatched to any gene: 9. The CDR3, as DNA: TGTGCCAGCAGTCCCTCCGGGGGGGCCCGCGAGCAGTACTTC. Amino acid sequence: CASSPSGGAREQYF.

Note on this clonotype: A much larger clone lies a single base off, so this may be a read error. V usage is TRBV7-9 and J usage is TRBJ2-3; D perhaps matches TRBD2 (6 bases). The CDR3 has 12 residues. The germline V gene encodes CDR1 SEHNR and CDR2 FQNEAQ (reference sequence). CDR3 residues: CAGSLGRDTQYF. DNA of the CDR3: TGTGCCGGCAGCTTAGGGAGGGATACGCAGTATTTT.

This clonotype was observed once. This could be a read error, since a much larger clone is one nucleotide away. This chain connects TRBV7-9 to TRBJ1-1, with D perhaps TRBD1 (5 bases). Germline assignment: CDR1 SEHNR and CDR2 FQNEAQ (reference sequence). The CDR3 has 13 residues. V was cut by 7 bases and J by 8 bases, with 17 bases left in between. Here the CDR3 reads CASNQRGKIEAFF. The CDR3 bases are TGTGCCAGCAACCAGCGGGGGAAGATAGAAGCTTTCTTT.

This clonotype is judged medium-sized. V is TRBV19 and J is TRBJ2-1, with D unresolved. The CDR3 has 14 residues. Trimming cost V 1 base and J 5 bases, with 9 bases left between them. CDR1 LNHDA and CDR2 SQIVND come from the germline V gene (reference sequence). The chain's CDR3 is CASSIGRLNNEQFF. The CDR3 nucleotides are TGTGCCAGTAGTATAGGTCGTCTAAACAATGAGCAGTTCTTC. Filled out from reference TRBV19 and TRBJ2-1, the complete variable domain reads DGGITQSPKYLFRKEGQNVTLSCEQNLNHDAMYWYRQDPGQGLRLIYYSQIVNDFQKGDIAEGYSVSREKKESFPLTVTSAQKNPTAFYLCASSIGRLNNEQFFGPGTRLTVL.

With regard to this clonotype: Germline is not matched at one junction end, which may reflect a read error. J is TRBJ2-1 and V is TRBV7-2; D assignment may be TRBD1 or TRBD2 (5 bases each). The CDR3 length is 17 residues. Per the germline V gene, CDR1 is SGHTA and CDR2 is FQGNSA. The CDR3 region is CASSPRGGEGPAHEQFF. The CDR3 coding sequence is TGTGCTAGCAGTCCTAGGGGCGGCGAGGGACCGGCTCATGAGCAGTTTTTC.

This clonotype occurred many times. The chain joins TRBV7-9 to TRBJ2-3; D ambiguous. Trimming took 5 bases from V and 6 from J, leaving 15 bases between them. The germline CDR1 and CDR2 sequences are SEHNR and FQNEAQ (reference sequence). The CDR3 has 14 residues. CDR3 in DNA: TGTGCCAGCAGCCCAGCTCCTAGTACCGATACGCAGTATTTT. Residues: CASSPAPSTDTQYF.

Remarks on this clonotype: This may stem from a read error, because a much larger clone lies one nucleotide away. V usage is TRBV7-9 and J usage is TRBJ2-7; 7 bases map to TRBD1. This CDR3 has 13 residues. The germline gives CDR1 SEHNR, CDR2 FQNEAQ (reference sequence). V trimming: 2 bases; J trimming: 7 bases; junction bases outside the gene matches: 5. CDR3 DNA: TGTGCCAGCAGCTTAACAACAGGGGAAGAGCAGTACTTC. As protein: CASSLTTGEEQYF. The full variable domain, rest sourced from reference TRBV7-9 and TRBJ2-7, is DTGVSQNPRHKITKRGQNVTFRCDPISEHNRLYWYRQTLGQGPEFLTYFQNEAQLEKSRLLSDRFSAERPKGSFSTLEIQRTEQGDSAMYLCASSLTTGEEQYFGPGTRLTVT.

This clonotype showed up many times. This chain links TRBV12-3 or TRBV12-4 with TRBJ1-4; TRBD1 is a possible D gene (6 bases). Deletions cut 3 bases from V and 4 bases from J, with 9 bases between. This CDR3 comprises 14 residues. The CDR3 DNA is TGTGCCAGCAGTTTGAGAGGGGGTAATGAAAAACTGTTTTTT. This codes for CASSLRGGNEKLFF.

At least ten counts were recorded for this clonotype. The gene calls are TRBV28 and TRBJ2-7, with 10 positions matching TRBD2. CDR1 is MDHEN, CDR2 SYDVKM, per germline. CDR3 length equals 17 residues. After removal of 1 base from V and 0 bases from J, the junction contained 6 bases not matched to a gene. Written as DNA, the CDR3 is TGTGCCAGCAGTTTATACAAACTAGCGGGGCACTCCTACGAGCAGTACTTC. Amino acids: CASSLYKLAGHSYEQYF.

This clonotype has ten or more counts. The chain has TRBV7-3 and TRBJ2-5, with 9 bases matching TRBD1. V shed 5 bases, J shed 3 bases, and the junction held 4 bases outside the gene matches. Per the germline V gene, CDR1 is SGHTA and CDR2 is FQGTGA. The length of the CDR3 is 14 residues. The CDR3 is CASSETGGKETQYF. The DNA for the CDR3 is TGTGCCAGCAGCGAGACAGGGGGGAAAGAGACCCAGTACTTC.

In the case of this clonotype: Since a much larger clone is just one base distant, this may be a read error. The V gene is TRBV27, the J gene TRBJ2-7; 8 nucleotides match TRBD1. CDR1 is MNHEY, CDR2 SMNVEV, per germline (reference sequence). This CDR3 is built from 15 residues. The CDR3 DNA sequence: TGTGCCAGCAATCCCGGGACAGGCCTAGGAGGAGAGCGGTACTTC. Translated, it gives CASNPGTGLGGERYF.

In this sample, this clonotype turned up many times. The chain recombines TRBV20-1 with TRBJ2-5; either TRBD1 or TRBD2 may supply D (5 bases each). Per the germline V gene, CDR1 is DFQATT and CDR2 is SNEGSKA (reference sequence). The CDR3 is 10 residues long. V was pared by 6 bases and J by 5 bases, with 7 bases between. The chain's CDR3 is CSAGAETQYF. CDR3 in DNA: TGCAGTGCCGGGGCGGAGACCCAGTACTTC.

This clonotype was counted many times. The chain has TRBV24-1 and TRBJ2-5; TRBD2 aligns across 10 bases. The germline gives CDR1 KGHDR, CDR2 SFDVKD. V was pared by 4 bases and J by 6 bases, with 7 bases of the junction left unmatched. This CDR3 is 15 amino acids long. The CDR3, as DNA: TGTGCCACCAGTGACCCCGGGACTAGCGTGAAGACCCAGTACTTC. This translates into CATSDPGTSVKTQYF.

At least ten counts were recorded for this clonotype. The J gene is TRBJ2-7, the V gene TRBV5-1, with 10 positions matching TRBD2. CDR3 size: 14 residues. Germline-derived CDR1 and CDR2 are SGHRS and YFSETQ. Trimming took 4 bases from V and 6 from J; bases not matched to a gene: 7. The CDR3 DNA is TGCGCCAGCAGCACGTTAGCGGGAGGTGGCGAGCAGTACTTC. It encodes CASSTLAGGGEQYF.

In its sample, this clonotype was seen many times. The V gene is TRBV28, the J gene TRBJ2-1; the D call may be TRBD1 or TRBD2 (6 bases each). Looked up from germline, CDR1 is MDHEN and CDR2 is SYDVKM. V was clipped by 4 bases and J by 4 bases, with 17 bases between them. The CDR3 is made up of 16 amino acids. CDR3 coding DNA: TGTGCCAGCAGTTCAGGGGCGCGGGGCCCATACAATGAGCAGTTCTTC. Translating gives CASSSGARGPYNEQFF.

CDR3 DNA: TGTGCCAGCAGCTTAGGGACAGGGGGACGGACTGAAGCTTTCTTT. This codes for CASSLGTGGRTEAFF. The chain couples TRBV11-2 to TRBJ1-1; TRBD1 matches 10 bases. The CDR3 loop spans 15 amino acids. Germline V gene sequence: CDR1 SGHAT, CDR2 FQNNGV. V was clipped by 1 base and J by 5 bases; unmatched bases: 4.

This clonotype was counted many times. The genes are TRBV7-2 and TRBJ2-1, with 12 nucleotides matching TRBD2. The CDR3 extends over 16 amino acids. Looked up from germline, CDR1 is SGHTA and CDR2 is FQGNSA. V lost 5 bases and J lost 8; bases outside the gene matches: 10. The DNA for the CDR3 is TGTGCCAGCAGCCGGTTGGGGGGACTAGCGGGCGATGAGCAGTTCTTC. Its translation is CASSRLGGLAGDEQFF.

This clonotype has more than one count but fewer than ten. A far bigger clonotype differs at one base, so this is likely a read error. Here the CDR3 DNA reads TGTACCAGCAGCCACAGCCCGCTGGTTGGGACTGAAGCTTTCTTT. This gives the protein CTSSHSPLVGTEAFF. The rearrangement uses TRBV3-2 and TRBJ1-1. TRBV3-2 has pseudogene status. CDR3 length: 15 residues.

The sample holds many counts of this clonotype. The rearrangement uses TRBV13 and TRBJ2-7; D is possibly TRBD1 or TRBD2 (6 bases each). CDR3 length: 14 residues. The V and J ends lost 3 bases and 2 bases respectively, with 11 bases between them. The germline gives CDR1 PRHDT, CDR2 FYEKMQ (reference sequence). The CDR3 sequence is CASSFYREAYEQYF. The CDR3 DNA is TGTGCCAGCAGCTTCTACAGGGAGGCCTACGAGCAGTACTTC.

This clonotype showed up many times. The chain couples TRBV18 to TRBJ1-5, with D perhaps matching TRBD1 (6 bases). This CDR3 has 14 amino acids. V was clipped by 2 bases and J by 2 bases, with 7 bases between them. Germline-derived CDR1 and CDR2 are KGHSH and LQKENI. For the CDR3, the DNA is TGTGCCAGCTCACCAGGACAGCGCAATCAGCCCCAGCATTTT. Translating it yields CASSPGQRNQPQHF.

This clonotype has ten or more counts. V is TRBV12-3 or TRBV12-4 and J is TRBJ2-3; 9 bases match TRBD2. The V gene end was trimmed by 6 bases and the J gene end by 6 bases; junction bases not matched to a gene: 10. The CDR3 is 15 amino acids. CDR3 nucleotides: TGTGCCAGCAGGAGAGCGGGAGGCTGGGATGATACGCAGTATTTT. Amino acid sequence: CASRRAGGWDDTQYF.

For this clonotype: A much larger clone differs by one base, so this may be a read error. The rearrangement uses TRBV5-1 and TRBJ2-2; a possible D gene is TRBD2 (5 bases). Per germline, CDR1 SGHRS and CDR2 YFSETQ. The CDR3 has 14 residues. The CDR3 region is CAGSLDSFTGELFF. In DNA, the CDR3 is TGCGCCGGCAGCTTGGACTCATTCACCGGGGAGCTGTTTTTT.

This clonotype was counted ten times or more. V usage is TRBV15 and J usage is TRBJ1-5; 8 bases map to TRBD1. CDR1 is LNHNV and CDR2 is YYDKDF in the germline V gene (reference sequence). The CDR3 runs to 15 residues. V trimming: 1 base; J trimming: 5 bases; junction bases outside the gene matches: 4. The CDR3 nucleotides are TGTGCCACCAGCAGAGCCGGGACAGGAGATCAGCCCCAGCATTTT. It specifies CATSRAGTGDQPQHF.

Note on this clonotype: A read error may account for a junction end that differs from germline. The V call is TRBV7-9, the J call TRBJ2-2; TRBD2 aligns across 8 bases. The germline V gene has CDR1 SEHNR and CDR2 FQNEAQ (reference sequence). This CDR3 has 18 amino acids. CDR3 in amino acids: CASSSLAVLASNTGGLFF. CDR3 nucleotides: TGTGCCAGCAGCTCACTAGCGGTCCTAGCCTCGAACACCGGGGGGCTGTTTTTT. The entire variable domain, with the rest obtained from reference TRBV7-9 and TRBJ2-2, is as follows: DTGVSQNPRHKITKRGQNVTFRCDPISEHNRLYWYRQTLGQGPEFLTYFQNEAQLEKSRLLSDRFSAERPKGSFSTLEIQRTEQGDSAMYLCASSSLAVLASNTGGLFFGEGSRLTVL.

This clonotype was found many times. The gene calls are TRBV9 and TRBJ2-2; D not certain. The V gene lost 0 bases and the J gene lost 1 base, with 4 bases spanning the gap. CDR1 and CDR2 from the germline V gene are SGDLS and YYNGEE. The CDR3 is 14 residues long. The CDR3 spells CASSVAGNTGELFF. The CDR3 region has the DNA TGTGCCAGCAGCGTAGCAGGGAACACCGGGGAGCTGTTTTTT.